One and the same sample provided the 9 T cell receptor beta chains below, sequenced in a study of cytomegalovirus exposure and HLA in healthy donors. Primers for the PCR totalled 60 Vbeta and 13 Jbeta. The method was immunoSEQ multiplex PCR; TCRdb's version includes in-frame clones alone and lacks a portion of them. The data contain some 120,000 clones, around a tenth of them singletons. The sample taken for sequencing was PBMCs. The source of these receptors is a man younger than 45 in good health and CMV-seronegative.

The sample holds a few counts of this clone. The chain is built from TRBV5-8 and TRBJ2-7, with D maybe TRBD1 (5 bases). The CDR3 has 12 amino acids. Trimming left V 1 base short and J 7 bases short, with 9 bases between. Germline-derived CDR1 and CDR2 are SGHTS and YDEGEE. CDR3 in amino acids: CASSLWRTEQYF. CDR3 nucleotide sequence: TGTGCCAGCAGCTTGTGGCGGACAGAGCAGTACTTC. Based on the CDR3 plus reference TRBV5-8 and TRBJ2-7, the full variable domain is EAGVTQSPTHLIKTRGQQATLRCSPISGHTSVYWYQQALGLGLQFLLWYDEGEERNRGNFPPRFSGRQFPNYSSELNVNALELEDSALYLCASSLWRTEQYFGPGTRLTVT.

In this sample, this clone turned up a few times. The chain combines TRBV29-1 with TRBJ2-1; D is uncertain. V gave up 7 bases and J gave up 0 bases, with 16 bases separating them. The CDR3 runs to 15 residues. Germline V gene sequence: CDR1 SQVTM, CDR2 ANQGSEA. The DNA for the CDR3 is TGCAGCGCCGACCCTGAGGTGGGCTCCTACAATGAGCAGTTCTTC. Translated: CSADPEVGSYNEQFF.

The chain joins TRBV7-9 to TRBJ2-5; D is perhaps TRBD1 (5 bases). The V end lost 3 bases, the J end lost 7 bases, and 9 bases lay between the germline ends. CDR1 is SEHNR and CDR2 is FQNEAQ in the germline V gene (reference sequence). This CDR3 is 12 amino acids long. The CDR3 sequence: CASSFPGATQYF. CDR3 bases: TGTGCCAGCAGCTTCCCTGGGGCGACCCAGTACTTC.

This clone showed up just a few times. This chain uses TRBV6-4 with TRBJ1-5; no clear D. Germline lookup yields CDR1 MRHNA and CDR2 SNTAGT. V lost 3 bases to trimming and J lost 4 bases, with 7 bases between them. The CDR3 totals 13 residues. The CDR3 coding sequence is TGTGCCAGCAGTGAAGACAAGAATCAGCCCCAGCATTTT. It is translated as CASSEDKNQPQHF.

Only a few counts were recorded for this clone. The chain is built from TRBV14 and TRBJ1-1; tentatively, D is TRBD1 (5 bases). The CDR3 runs to 15 residues. From germline, CDR1 is SGHDN and CDR2 FVKESK. Trimming removed 1 base at V and 5 bases at J, with 14 bases between. CDR3 residues: CASSQALFGGTEAFF. In nucleotides, the CDR3 is TGTGCCAGCAGCCAAGCACTCTTCGGGGGAACTGAAGCTTTCTTT.

Only a few counts were recorded for this clone. This chain uses TRBV10-3 with TRBJ2-7; tentatively, D is TRBD1 (6 bases). The ends were cut back, 4 bases at V and 2 bases at J, with 15 bases in the middle. Germline V gene data show CDR1 as ENHRY and CDR2 as SYGVKD. The CDR3 is 15 amino acids. In nucleotides, the CDR3 is TGTGCCATCAGTGGAGTGGGGGACAAGGCCTACGAGCAGTACTTC. Its protein product is CAISGVGDKAYEQYF.

This clone has a handful of counts. V gene TRBV30 combines with J gene TRBJ2-3, with a weak D call TRBD2 (5 bases). This CDR3 is built from 11 residues. Germline CDR1 is GTSNPN and CDR2 is SVGIG (reference sequence). The germline V and J ends were trimmed by 5 bases and 10 bases, with 13 bases remaining between them. Written as DNA, the CDR3 is TGTGCCTGGGGAGGAGAGGCGGCGCAGTATTTT. Translation: CAWGGEAAQYF. Using reference TRBV30 and TRBJ2-3 for the parts outside the CDR3, the full variable domain is SQTIHQWPATLVQPVGSPLSLECTVEGTSNPNLYWYRQAAGRGLQLLFYSVGIGQISSEVPQNLSASRPQDRQFILSSKKLLLSDSGFYLCAWGGEAAQYFGPGTRLTVL.

The V gene is TRBV11-2, the J gene TRBJ2-5, with D perhaps TRBD2 (6 bases). The ends were cut back, 0 bases at V and 3 bases at J, with 20 bases in the middle. The CDR3 is 18 amino acids. Per germline, CDR1 SGHAT and CDR2 FQNNGV. CDR3 DNA: TGTGCCAGCAGCTTAGATATCTGGGGGGACCGGGAAGAAGAGACCCAGTACTTC. This gives the protein CASSLDIWGDREEETQYF.

A few counts support this clone. The J gene is TRBJ2-1, the V gene TRBV4-1, with 10 nucleotides matching TRBD2. This CDR3 is 17 amino acids long. Germline V gene sequence: CDR1 MGHRA, CDR2 YSYEKL. V trimming: 3 bases; J trimming: 2 bases; junction bases outside the gene matches: 7. CDR3 sequence: CASSQHPAGGTYNEQFF. The CDR3 coding sequence is TGCGCCAGCAGCCAGCATCCAGCGGGAGGGACCTACAATGAGCAGTTCTTC.